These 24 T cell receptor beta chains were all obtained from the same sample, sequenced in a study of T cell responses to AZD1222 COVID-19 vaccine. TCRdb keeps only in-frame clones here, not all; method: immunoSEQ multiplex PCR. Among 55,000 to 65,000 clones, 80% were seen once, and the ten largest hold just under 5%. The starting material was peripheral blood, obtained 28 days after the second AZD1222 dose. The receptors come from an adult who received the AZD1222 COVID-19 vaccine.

The CDR3 coding sequence is TGTGCCAGCAGAGTCACGGGGGGGACCTCCGGGGAGACCCAGTACTTC. It yields the protein CASRVTGGTSGETQYF. V usage is TRBV7-8 and J usage is TRBJ2-5; 8 bases align to TRBD2. The CDR3 is 16 residues long. Losses at the gene ends were 6 bases for V and 5 bases for J; bases not matched to a gene: 14. The germline CDR1 and CDR2 sequences are SGHVS and FQNEAQ.

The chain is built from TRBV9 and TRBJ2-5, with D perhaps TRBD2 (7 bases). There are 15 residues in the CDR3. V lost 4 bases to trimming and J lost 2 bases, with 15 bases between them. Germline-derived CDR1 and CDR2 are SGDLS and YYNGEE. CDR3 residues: CASSPSEGGQETQYF. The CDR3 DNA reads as TGTGCCAGCAGCCCGAGCGAGGGGGGGCAAGAGACCCAGTACTTC.

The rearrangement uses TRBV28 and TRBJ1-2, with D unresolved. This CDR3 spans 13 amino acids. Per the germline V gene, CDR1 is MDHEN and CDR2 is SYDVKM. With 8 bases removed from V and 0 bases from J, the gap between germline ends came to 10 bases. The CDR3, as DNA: TGTGCCAGCCTATCGCGAGCTAACTATGGCTACACCTTC. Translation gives CASLSRANYGYTF.

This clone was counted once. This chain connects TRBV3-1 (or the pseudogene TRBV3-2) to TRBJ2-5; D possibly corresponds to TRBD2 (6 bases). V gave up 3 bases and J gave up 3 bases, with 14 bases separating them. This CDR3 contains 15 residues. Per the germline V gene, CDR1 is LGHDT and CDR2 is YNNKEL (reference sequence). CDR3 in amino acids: CASSHPYRGKETQYF. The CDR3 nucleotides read TGTGCCAGCAGCCATCCTTACCGGGGGAAAGAGACCCAGTACTTC.

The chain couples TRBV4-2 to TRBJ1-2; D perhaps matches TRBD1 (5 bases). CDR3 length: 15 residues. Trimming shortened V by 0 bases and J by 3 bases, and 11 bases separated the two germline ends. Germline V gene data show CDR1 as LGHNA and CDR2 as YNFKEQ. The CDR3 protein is CASSQDVGDYYGYTF. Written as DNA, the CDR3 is TGTGCCAGCAGCCAAGATGTCGGGGACTACTATGGCTACACCTTC.

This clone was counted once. The CDR3 nucleotides are TGTGCCAGCAGCGTCGAGGGGGCTGGGGAAGGCTACACCTTC. It yields the protein CASSVEGAGEGYTF. The chain has TRBV9 and TRBJ1-2; 7 bases map to TRBD1. V shed 2 bases, J shed 8 bases, and the junction held 9 bases outside the gene matches. Per germline, CDR1 SGDLS and CDR2 YYNGEE. The CDR3 covers 14 residues. The variable domain in full, with the rest retrieved from reference TRBV9 and TRBJ1-2, is DSGVTQTPKHLITATGQRVTLRCSPRSGDLSVYWYQQSLDQGLQFLIQYYNGEERAKGNILERFSAQQFPDLHSELNLSSLELGDSALYFCASSVEGAGEGYTFGSGTRLTVV.

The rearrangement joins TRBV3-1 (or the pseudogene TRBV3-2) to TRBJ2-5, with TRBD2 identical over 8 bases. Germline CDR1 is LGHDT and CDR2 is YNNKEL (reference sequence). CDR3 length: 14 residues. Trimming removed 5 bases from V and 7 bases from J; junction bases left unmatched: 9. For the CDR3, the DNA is TGTGCCAGCAGCTCGTCCGGGACTAGGGGGACCCAGTACTTC. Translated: CASSSSGTRGTQYF.

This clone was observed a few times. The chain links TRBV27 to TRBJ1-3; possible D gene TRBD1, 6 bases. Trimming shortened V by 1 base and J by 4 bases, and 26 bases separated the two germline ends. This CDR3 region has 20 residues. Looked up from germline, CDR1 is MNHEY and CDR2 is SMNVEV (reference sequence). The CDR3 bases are TGTGCCAGCAGTTTATTTCCTGTCCTCGGGGGGCTCCGGGGCGGAAACACCATATATTTT. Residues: CASSLFPVLGGLRGGNTIYF.

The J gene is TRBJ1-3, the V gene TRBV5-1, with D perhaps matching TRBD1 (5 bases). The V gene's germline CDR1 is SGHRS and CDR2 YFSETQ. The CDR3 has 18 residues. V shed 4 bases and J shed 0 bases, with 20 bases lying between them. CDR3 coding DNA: TGCGCCAGCAGCGCGAGGGGCCCAGGGCTAGACTCTGGAAACACCATATATTTT. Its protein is CASSARGPGLDSGNTIYF.

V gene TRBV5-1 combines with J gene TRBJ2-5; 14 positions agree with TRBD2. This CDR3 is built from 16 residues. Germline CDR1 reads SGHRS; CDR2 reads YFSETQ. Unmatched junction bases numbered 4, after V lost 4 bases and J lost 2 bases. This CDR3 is CASSRGTSGGQETQYF. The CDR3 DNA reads TGCGCCAGCAGCCGCGGGACTAGCGGGGGACAAGAGACCCAGTACTTC.

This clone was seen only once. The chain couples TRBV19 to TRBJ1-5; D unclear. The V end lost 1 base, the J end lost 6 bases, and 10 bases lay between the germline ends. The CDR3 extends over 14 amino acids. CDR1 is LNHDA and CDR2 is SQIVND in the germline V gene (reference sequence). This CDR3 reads CASSIVGRGQPQHF. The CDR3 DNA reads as TGTGCCAGTAGTATAGTTGGGCGGGGTCAGCCCCAGCATTTT.

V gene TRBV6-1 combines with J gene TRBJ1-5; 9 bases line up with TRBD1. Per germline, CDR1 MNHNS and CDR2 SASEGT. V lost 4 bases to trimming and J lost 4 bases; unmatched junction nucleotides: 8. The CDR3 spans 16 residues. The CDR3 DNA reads TGTGCCAGCAGTGGAATATTACAGGGGGCGAATCAGCCCCAGCATTTT. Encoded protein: CASSGILQGANQPQHF.

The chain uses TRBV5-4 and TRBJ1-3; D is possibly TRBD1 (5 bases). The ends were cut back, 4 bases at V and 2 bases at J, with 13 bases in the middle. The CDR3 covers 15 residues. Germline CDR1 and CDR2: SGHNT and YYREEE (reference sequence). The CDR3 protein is CASSLQGVAGNTIYF. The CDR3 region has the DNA TGTGCCAGCAGCCTCCAGGGTGTGGCTGGAAACACCATATATTTT.

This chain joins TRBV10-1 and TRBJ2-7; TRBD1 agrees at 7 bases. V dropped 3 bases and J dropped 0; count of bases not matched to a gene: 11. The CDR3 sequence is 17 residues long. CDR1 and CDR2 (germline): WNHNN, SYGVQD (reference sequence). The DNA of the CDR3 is TGCGCCAGCAGTGATAGGGAAGAGACAGGGAGCTCCTACGAGCAGTACTTC. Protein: CASSDREETGSSYEQYF.

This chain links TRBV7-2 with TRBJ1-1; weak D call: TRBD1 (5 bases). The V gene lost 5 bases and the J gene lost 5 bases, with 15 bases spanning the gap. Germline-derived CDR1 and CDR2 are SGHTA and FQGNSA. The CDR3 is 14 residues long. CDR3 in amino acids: CASSADPQGTEAFF. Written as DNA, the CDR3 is TGTGCCAGCAGCGCCGACCCTCAGGGAACTGAAGCTTTCTTT. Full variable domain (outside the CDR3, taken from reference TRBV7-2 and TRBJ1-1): GAGVSQSPSNKVTEKGKDVELRCDPISGHTALYWYRQSLGQGLEFLIYFQGNSAPDKSGLPSDRFSAERTGGSVSTLTIQRTQQEDSAVYLCASSADPQGTEAFFGQGTRLTVV.

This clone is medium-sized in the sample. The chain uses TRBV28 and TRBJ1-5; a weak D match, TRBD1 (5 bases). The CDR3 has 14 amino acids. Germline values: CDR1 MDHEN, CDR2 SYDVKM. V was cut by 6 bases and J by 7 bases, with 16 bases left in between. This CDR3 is CASSPYSGGQPQHF. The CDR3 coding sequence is TGTGCCAGCAGCCCTTATTCCGGGGGACAGCCCCAGCATTTT. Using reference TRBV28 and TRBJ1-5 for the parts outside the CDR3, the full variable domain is DVKVTQSSRYLVKRTGEKVFLECVQDMDHENMFWYRQDPGLGLRLIYFSYDVKMKEKGDIPEGYSVSREKKERFSLILESASTNQTSMYLCASSPYSGGQPQHFGDGTRLSIL.

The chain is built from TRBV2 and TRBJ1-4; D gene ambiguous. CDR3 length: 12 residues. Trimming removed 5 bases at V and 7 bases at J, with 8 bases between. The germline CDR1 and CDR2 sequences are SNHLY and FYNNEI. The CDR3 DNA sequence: TGTGCCAGCAGTCCAGGAAGTGAAAAACTGTTTTTT. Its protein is CASSPGSEKLFF.

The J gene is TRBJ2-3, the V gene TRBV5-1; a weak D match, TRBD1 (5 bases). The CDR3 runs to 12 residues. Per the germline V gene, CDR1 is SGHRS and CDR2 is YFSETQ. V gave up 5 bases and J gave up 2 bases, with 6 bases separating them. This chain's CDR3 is CASRGLTDTQYF. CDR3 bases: TGCGCCAGCAGGGGGCTCACAGATACGCAGTATTTT.

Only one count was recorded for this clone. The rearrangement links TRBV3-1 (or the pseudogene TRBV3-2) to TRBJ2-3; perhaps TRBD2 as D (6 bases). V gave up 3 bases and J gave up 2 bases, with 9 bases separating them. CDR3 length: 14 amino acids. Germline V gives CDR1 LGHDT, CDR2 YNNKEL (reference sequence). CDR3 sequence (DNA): TGTGCCAGCAGCCACGGGGGACCCACAGATACGCAGTATTTT. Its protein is CASSHGGPTDTQYF.

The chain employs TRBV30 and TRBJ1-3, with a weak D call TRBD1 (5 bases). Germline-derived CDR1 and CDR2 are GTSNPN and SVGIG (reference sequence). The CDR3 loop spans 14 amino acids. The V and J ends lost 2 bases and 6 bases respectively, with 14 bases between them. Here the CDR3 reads CAWSSQGIANTIYF. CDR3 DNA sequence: TGTGCCTGGAGTTCGCAGGGAATAGCAAACACCATATATTTT.

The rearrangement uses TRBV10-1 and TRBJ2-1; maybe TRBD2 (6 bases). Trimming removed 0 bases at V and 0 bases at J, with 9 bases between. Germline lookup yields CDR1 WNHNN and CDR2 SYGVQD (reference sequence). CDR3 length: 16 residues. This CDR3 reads CASSESVGSSYNEQFF. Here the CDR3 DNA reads TGCGCCAGCAGTGAGTCGGTCGGGAGCTCCTACAATGAGCAGTTCTTC.

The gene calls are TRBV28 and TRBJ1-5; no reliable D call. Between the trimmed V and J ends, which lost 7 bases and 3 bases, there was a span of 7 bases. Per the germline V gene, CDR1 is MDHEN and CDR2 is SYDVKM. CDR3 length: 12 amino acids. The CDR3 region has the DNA TGTGCCAGCACAGCAACCAATCAGCCCCAGCATTTT. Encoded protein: CASTATNQPQHF.

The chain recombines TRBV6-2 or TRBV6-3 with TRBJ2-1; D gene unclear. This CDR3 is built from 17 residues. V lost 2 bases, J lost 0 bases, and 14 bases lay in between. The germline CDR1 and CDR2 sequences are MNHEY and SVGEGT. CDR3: CASSYPVGRNSYNEQFF. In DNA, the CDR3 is TGTGCCAGCAGTTACCCCGTGGGCCGGAACTCCTACAATGAGCAGTTCTTC.

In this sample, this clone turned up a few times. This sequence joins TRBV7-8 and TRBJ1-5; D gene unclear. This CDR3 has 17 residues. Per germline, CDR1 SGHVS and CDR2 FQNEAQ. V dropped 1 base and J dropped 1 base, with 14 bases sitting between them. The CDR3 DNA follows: TGTGCCAGCAGCTTAGAGGTCGGCATCCCGAGCAATCAGCCCCAGCATTTT. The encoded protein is CASSLEVGIPSNQPQHF.